This TCR beta chain was recovered during a study of cytomegalovirus exposure and HLA in healthy donors. Study at large: In an earlier analysis, 90 million to 130 million unique TCR beta sequences were found from approximately 170 million T cells. Study-level findings and limits: The classifier reportedly diagnosed cytomegalovirus status with high specificity and sensitivity. Per a prior analysis, the majority of TCR beta V segments were productive roughly 87% or roughly 30% of the time.

On this clone itself: What it binds is not known.

PCR was performed using 60 Vbeta and 13 Jbeta primers. Profiling relied on immunoSEQ multiplex PCR, and the TCRdb table lists in-frame clones only, not all of them. The repertoire has about 140,000 clones, around 70% of them found once; the top ten carry 1.5% to 2%. V lost 1 base to trimming and J lost 9 bases; unmatched junction nucleotides: 6. The CDR3 runs 14 residues. Per the germline V gene, CDR1 is MDHEN and CDR2 is SYDVKM. This chain joins TRBV28 and TRBJ2-1; 7 bases are shared with TRBD2. Specimen: PBMCs. The source of this sequence is a woman aged 30 to 39 in good health and CMV-seronegative. The CDR3 nucleotides read TGTGCCAGCAGTTTATATCGACTAGCAGGTGAGCAGTTCTTC. Its protein product is CASSLYRLAGEQFF.